Below, 25 T cell receptor beta chains from the same sample are listed, as sequenced in a study of response to subunit inactivated influenza vaccine. One entry per CDR3 protein results from TCRdb running MiXCR on the RT-PCR reads. The sample comprises approximately 570,000 distinct CDR3 sequences, 7.6% of which are singletons, and about an eighth rests with the top ten. The sample was PBMCs from blood, taken approximately 25 months after vaccination. All receptors derive from a man in his fifties or sixties who received an inactivated influenza vaccine.

V is TRBV2 and J is TRBJ2-5; D possibly corresponds to TRBD1 (5 bases). Looked up from germline, CDR1 is SNHLY and CDR2 is FYNNEI. The CDR3 has 12 amino acids. In DNA form, the CDR3 reads TGTGCGGGGTTAGGGGCTGGAGAGACCCAGTACTTC. Residues: CAGLGAGETQYF.

The rearrangement links TRBV3-1 to TRBJ2-5; D may be TRBD1 or TRBD2 (5 bases each). The CDR3 extends over 18 amino acids. Germline V gene data show CDR1 as LGHDT and CDR2 as YNNKEL (reference sequence). Trimming took off 0 bases at V and 1 base at J, with 18 bases between the two ends. DNA for the CDR3: TGTGCCAGCAGCCAAGATACTCGACTTCTCGGGACCCAAGAGACCCAGTACTTC. Encoded protein: CASSQDTRLLGTQETQYF.

This clonotype was seen a handful of times. The chain combines TRBV4-1 with TRBJ1-5, with 11 positions matching TRBD1. Trimming took 2 bases from V and 6 from J; bases not matched to a gene: 6. This CDR3 comprises 16 residues. Germline CDR1 and CDR2: MGHRA and YSYEKL. The CDR3 loop is CASSQFAGTGGQPQHF. Here the CDR3 DNA reads TGCGCCAGCAGCCAATTTGCCGGGACAGGGGGTCAGCCCCAGCATTTT.

This clonotype occurred many times. The chain couples TRBV3-1 to TRBJ1-2; 9 bases map to TRBD1. From germline, CDR1 is LGHDT and CDR2 YNNKEL (reference sequence). CDR3 length equals 15 residues. The trim removed 6 bases at V and 6 bases at J, leaving 11 bases unmatched. The CDR3, as DNA: TGTGCCAGCAGGTCATTGGGACAGGGAGCCAATGGCTACACCTTC. It codes for CASRSLGQGANGYTF.

The gene calls are TRBV18 and TRBJ1-5; 9 nucleotides match TRBD1. CDR3 length: 15 residues. CDR1 KGHSH and CDR2 LQKENI come from the germline V gene. After removal of 5 bases from V and 5 bases from J, the junction contained 7 bases not matched to a gene. The CDR3 bases are TGTGCCAGCTCATCGGGGACAGGGATATATCAGCCCCAGCATTTT. The encoded protein is CASSSGTGIYQPQHF.

This chain links TRBV10-3 with TRBJ2-3, with D perhaps matching TRBD2 (6 bases). Trimming took off 6 bases at V and 0 bases at J, with 10 bases between the two ends. This CDR3 region has 14 residues. Germline CDR1 and CDR2: ENHRY and SYGVKD. CDR3 in DNA: TGTGCCATCAGGACTAGAAAAAGCACAGATACGCAGTATTTT. It translates to CAIRTRKSTDTQYF.

This clonotype has more than one count but fewer than ten. The chain has TRBV4-2 and TRBJ2-5; D gene ambiguous. Trimming removed 4 bases from V and 2 bases from J, with 11 bases in between. CDR1 and CDR2 from the germline V gene are LGHNA and YNFKEQ. The CDR3 has 14 amino acids. The chain's CDR3 is CASSLTGTQETQYF. CDR3 coding DNA: TGTGCCAGCAGCCTTACTGGTACTCAAGAGACCCAGTACTTC.

This clonotype was found a few times. V usage is TRBV28 and J usage is TRBJ2-1; D remains unclear. Germline CDR1 reads MDHEN; CDR2 reads SYDVKM. The CDR3 is 14 residues long. V was cut by 6 bases and J by 4 bases, with 13 bases left in between. CDR3 residues: CASSFDTYYNEQFF. The CDR3 coding sequence is TGTGCCAGCAGCTTCGACACCTATTACAATGAGCAGTTCTTC.

This chain joins TRBV21-1 and TRBJ2-1; no DNA check was done on the table's D call, TRBD1. TRBV21-1 is classified as a pseudogene. This CDR3 spans 16 amino acids. DNA for the CDR3: TGTGCCAGCAGCCAAAGGGGGGGACAGGGCCGCAATGAGCAGTTCTTC. Amino acids: CASSQRGGQGRNEQFF.

The sample holds a few counts of this clonotype. The V and J genes are TRBV20-1 and TRBJ1-1; D remains ambiguous. Germline loops: CDR1 DFQATT, CDR2 SNEGSKA (reference sequence). CDR3 length equals 11 residues. V lost 2 bases to trimming and J lost 11 bases, with 12 bases between them. The CDR3 loop reads CSARLGEAAFF. DNA of the CDR3: TGCAGTGCTAGACTCGGGGAGGCGGCTTTCTTT.

The chain links TRBV6-5 to TRBJ2-7, with D hard to call. This CDR3 has 11 amino acids. Trimming left V 9 bases short and J 3 bases short, with 9 bases between. The germline V gene has CDR1 MNHEY and CDR2 SVGAGI. The CDR3 loop reads CASRSNYEQYF. DNA for the CDR3: TGTGCCAGTAGGAGCAACTACGAGCAGTACTTC.

This clonotype was seen many times. The rearrangement joins TRBV30 to TRBJ1-2; 10 bases match TRBD1. V trimming: 6 bases; J trimming: 3 bases; junction bases outside the gene matches: 10. Germline V gives CDR1 GTSNPN, CDR2 SVGIG (reference sequence). The CDR3 is 15 amino acids. The CDR3 DNA reads TGTGCCTGCCCGGGACAGGGGTCGGAGTACTATGGCTACACCTTC. It encodes CACPGQGSEYYGYTF.

This clonotype has at least ten counts. The V and J genes are TRBV7-2 and TRBJ1-2; TRBD1 aligns across 10 bases. V lost 5 bases, J lost 7 bases, and 16 bases stayed unmatched. From germline, CDR1 is SGHTA and CDR2 FQGNSA. The CDR3 extends over 17 amino acids. The CDR3 DNA reads as TGTGCCAGCAGCGGAAGAGGACAGGGGGATTTCTATCGTGGCTACACCTTC. Translated, it gives CASSGRGQGDFYRGYTF.

This clonotype was seen at least ten times. The V gene is TRBV6-1, the J gene TRBJ1-4; 8 bases align to TRBD1. From germline, CDR1 is MNHNS and CDR2 SASEGT. This CDR3 is built from 16 residues. Unmatched junction bases numbered 10, after V lost 7 bases and J lost 3 bases. CDR3: CASNIIQGEANEKLFF. The CDR3 DNA follows: TGTGCCAGCAATATAATACAGGGGGAAGCTAATGAAAAACTGTTTTTT.

This clonotype was seen repeatedly, ten times or more. The chain employs TRBV6-1 and TRBJ2-5, with 7 bases matching TRBD1. The CDR3 sequence is 14 residues long. The germline V gene has CDR1 MNHNS and CDR2 SASEGT. V lost 3 bases to trimming and J lost 5 bases; unmatched junction nucleotides: 6. The CDR3, as DNA: TGTGCCAGCAGTGAGACAGGGATTGGGGAGACCCAGTACTTC. Protein: CASSETGIGETQYF.

The table lists this clonotype with many counts. V and J are TRBV10-3 and TRBJ2-7, with D perhaps matching TRBD2 (6 bases). The CDR3 loop spans 14 amino acids. Deletions cut 6 bases from V and 0 bases from J, with 12 bases between. Germline loops: CDR1 ENHRY, CDR2 SYGVKD. The CDR3 bases are TGTGCCATCAGAGGGACTGGGGGCTCCTACGAGCAGTACTTC. Amino acid sequence: CAIRGTGGSYEQYF.

The chain has TRBV5-1 and TRBJ2-7; no definite D call. Per germline, CDR1 SGHRS and CDR2 YFSETQ. The V end lost 0 bases, the J end lost 7 bases, and 17 bases lay between the germline ends. The CDR3 sequence is 15 residues long. CDR3 bases: TGCGCCAGCAGCTTGGCCCGTAACGGATTAGGGGAGCAGTACTTC. Amino acids: CASSLARNGLGEQYF.

This clonotype was counted a few times. The chain is built from TRBV20-1 and TRBJ2-4; D is unresolved. This CDR3 has 14 amino acids. Germline V lookup: CDR1 DFQATT, CDR2 SNEGSKA (reference sequence). Deletions cut 5 bases from V and 0 bases from J, with 11 bases between. The CDR3 sequence is CSARVALAKNIQYF. The DNA for the CDR3 is TGCAGTGCTCGAGTGGCTCTAGCCAAAAACATTCAGTACTTC.

This clonotype appeared many times. This rearrangement joins TRBV2 to TRBJ2-1, with 8 bases fitting TRBD2. The trim removed 6 bases at V and 5 bases at J, leaving 15 bases unmatched. This CDR3 region has 17 residues. CDR1 and CDR2 (germline): SNHLY, FYNNEI. CDR3 sequence (DNA): TGTGCCAGCAGAGGCCTACCGGGACTAGGGACCAACAATGAGCAGTTCTTC. It codes for CASRGLPGLGTNNEQFF. Filled out from reference TRBV2 and TRBJ2-1, the complete variable domain reads EPEVTQTPSHQVTQMGQEVILRCVPISNHLYFYWYRQILGQKVEFLVSFYNNEISEKSEIFDDQFSVERPDGSNFTLKIRSTKLEDSAMYFCASRGLPGLGTNNEQFFGPGTRLTVL.

This clonotype was counted a few times. The V call is TRBV30, the J call TRBJ2-1; D is ambiguous. Deletions cut 3 bases from V and 7 bases from J, with 10 bases between. Germline CDR1 reads GTSNPN; CDR2 reads SVGIG (reference sequence). The CDR3 spans 12 residues. The chain's CDR3 is CAWSVVGNEQFF. The CDR3 DNA reads as TGTGCCTGGAGCGTTGTAGGGAATGAGCAGTTCTTC.

The chain couples TRBV14 to TRBJ1-5; possibly TRBD1 for D (5 bases). CDR3 length: 17 amino acids. From germline, CDR1 is SGHDN and CDR2 FVKESK. Trimming shortened V by 4 bases and J by 1 base, and 17 bases separated the two germline ends. The CDR3 DNA reads TGTGCCAGCAGCCCACAGAGCCCCGGGGGGAGCAATCAGCCCCAGCATTTT. It specifies CASSPQSPGGSNQPQHF.

The sample holds many counts of this clonotype. V usage is TRBV7-2 and J usage is TRBJ2-3; D perhaps matches TRBD2 (7 bases). The CDR3 is made up of 13 amino acids. Germline lookup yields CDR1 SGHTA and CDR2 FQGNSA. V gave up 5 bases and J gave up 8 bases, with 14 bases separating them. CDR3 residues: CASSHPAGATQYF. In nucleotides, the CDR3 is TGTGCCAGCAGCCACCCGGCGGGGGCTACGCAGTATTTT.

The sample holds a few counts of this clonotype. The gene calls are TRBV5-1 and TRBJ1-2; tentatively, D is TRBD1 (5 bases). Germline CDR1 and CDR2: SGHRS and YFSETQ. Trimming cost V 4 bases and J 1 base, with 11 bases left between them. This CDR3 comprises 14 residues. CDR3 DNA sequence: TGCGCCAGCAGCCTCCTGGGGGATAACTATGGCTACACCTTC. Protein product: CASSLLGDNYGYTF.

This clonotype appeared many times. This chain connects TRBV25-1 to TRBJ2-5; D not resolved. Germline V gene lookup returns CDR1 MGHDK and CDR2 SYGVNS. This CDR3 is built from 15 residues. V was trimmed by 3 bases and J by 2 bases, leaving 13 bases between them. CDR3: CASSDKTVIQETQYF. The CDR3 bases are TGTGCCAGCAGTGATAAAACAGTGATTCAAGAGACCCAGTACTTC.

V usage is TRBV25-1 and J usage is TRBJ2-7, with D possibly matching TRBD1 (6 bases). From germline, CDR1 is MGHDK and CDR2 SYGVNS. CDR3 length equals 13 residues. Trimming shortened V by 4 bases and J by 3 bases, and 10 bases separated the two germline ends. This CDR3 reads CASSGRGIYEQYF. CDR3 coding DNA: TGTGCCAGCAGTGGAAGGGGGATCTACGAGCAGTACTTC.